This TCR beta chain was sequenced for a study of cytomegalovirus exposure and HLA in healthy donors. Study results and limitations: Analyses of presence and absence presupposed an approximately uniform sequencing depth across donors.

PCR primers comprised 60 Vbeta and 13 Jbeta primers. The table came from immunoSEQ multiplex PCR; TCRdb's copy has only in-frame clones and leaves some out. The sample has about 110,000 clones; more than 65% are singletons. A note on this clone: What it recognizes is unknown.

CDR3 size: 14 residues. Trimming took 0 bases from V and 3 from J, leaving 8 bases between them. Germline CDR1 SNHLY, CDR2 FYNNEI. This clonotype was sampled from a man younger than 40 in good health and CMV-seropositive. The chain carries TRBV2 and TRBJ2-5; D unresolved. Sequencing used PBMCs. The CDR3 spells CASSEALGEETQYF. For the CDR3, the DNA is TGTGCCAGCAGTGAAGCGCTGGGCGAAGAGACCCAGTACTTC.